A single sample is the source of the 9 T cell receptor beta chains below, sequenced in a study of early T cells in non-severe SARS-CoV-2 infection. TCRdb re-called the 5' RACE reads through MiXCR, storing one row per CDR3 protein. The repertoire holds roughly 56,000 distinct CDR3 sequences, with more than 13% as singletons. Sequenced material: whole blood, taken at baseline. The receptors were sampled from an adult who was a healthcare worker with PCR-confirmed SARS-CoV-2 infection or an uninfected control (not recorded which).

This chain joins TRBV12-3 or TRBV12-4 and TRBJ1-5; D remains ambiguous. This CDR3 is 14 amino acids long. V was trimmed by 2 bases and J by 3 bases, leaving 8 bases between them. CDR3 sequence reads: CASSLSGINQPQHF. The CDR3 nucleotides read TGTGCCAGCAGTTTATCTGGGATCAATCAGCCCCAGCATTTT.

This clonotype was observed at least ten times. J is TRBJ2-7 and V is TRBV6-1, with D perhaps being TRBD1 or TRBD2 (5 bases each). The CDR3 runs 14 residues. V dropped 5 bases and J dropped 2 bases, with 13 bases sitting between them. Per the germline V gene, CDR1 is MNHNS and CDR2 is SASEGT. The CDR3 DNA is TGTGCCAGCAGTCGGGACGGAAGAACCTACGAGCAGTACTTC. It is translated as CASSRDGRTYEQYF.

This clonotype occurred many times. The rearrangement uses TRBV4-1 and TRBJ2-7; D might be TRBD2 (5 bases). Germline V gene lookup returns CDR1 MGHRA and CDR2 YSYEKL. The V end lost 2 bases, the J end lost 5 bases, and 10 bases lay between the germline ends. The length of the CDR3 is 13 residues. In DNA, the CDR3 is TGCGCCAGCAGCCAAAGGACTGGCGACGAGCAGTACTTC. Amino acid sequence: CASSQRTGDEQYF.

In its sample, this clonotype was seen a few times. The V call is TRBV10-3, the J call TRBJ2-2, with 9 bases lining up with TRBD1. V dropped 6 bases and J dropped 5; count of bases not matched to a gene: 4. Germline values: CDR1 ENHRY, CDR2 SYGVKD. The CDR3 runs to 14 residues. The CDR3 sequence: CAIRGQGRTGELFF. In DNA, the CDR3 is TGTGCCATCAGAGGACAGGGGAGAACCGGGGAGCTGTTTTTT.

The chain has TRBV5-1 and TRBJ2-3, with D possibly TRBD2 on 6 matching bases. The CDR3 loop spans 14 amino acids. The V end lost 1 base, the J end lost 6 bases, and 12 bases lay between the germline ends. Germline CDR1 SGHRS, CDR2 YFSETQ. The CDR3: CASSLLRAGDTQYF. In DNA form, the CDR3 reads TGCGCCAGCAGCTTGCTTAGGGCGGGGGATACGCAGTATTTT.

This clonotype turned up a few times. CDR3 in DNA: TGTGCCTGGAGTGAAACAGGGGCCTCTGGAAACACCATATATTTT. Its translation: CAWSETGASGNTIYF. The chain couples TRBV30 to TRBJ1-3, with 7 bases matching TRBD1. CDR3 size: 15 residues. The ends lost 1 base at V and 0 bases at J; junction bases unmatched: 3. The germline gives CDR1 GTSNPN, CDR2 SVGIG (reference sequence).

The chain combines TRBV20-1 with TRBJ1-1, with D possibly TRBD1 on 6 matching bases. This CDR3 comprises 16 residues. The V and J ends lost 0 bases and 1 base respectively, with 15 bases between them. Germline CDR1 and CDR2: DFQATT and SNEGSKA (reference sequence). CDR3 residues: CSARDRERGANTEAFF. In nucleotides, the CDR3 is TGCAGTGCTAGAGATCGGGAAAGGGGGGCGAACACTGAAGCTTTCTTT.

In its sample, this clonotype was seen a few times. The rearrangement links TRBV7-9 to TRBJ2-3; 7 bases match TRBD1. Germline CDR1 is SEHNR and CDR2 is FQNEAQ (reference sequence). The length of the CDR3 is 12 residues. Trimming removed 8 bases from V and 6 bases from J; junction bases left unmatched: 5. Written as DNA, the CDR3 is TGTGCCAGCGGGACAGTCCGCGATACGCAGTATTTT. Its translation is CASGTVRDTQYF.

The CDR3 is CASRGQGETQYF. DNA for the CDR3: TGTGCCAGCAGGGGACAGGGGGAGACCCAGTACTTC. The chain recombines TRBV11-2 with TRBJ2-5; 10 nucleotides match TRBD1. The CDR3 loop spans 12 amino acids. The germline CDR1 and CDR2 sequences are SGHAT and FQNNGV. The ends lost 6 bases at V and 5 bases at J; junction bases unmatched: 0.